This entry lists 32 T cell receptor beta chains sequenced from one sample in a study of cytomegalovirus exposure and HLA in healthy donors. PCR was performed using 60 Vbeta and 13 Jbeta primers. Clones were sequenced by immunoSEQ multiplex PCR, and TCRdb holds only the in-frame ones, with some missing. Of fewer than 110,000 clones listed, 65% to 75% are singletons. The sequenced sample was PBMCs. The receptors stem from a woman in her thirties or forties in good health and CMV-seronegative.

CDR3 DNA sequence: TGTGCCAGCAGGCGTCAGCGACCCTACGAGCAGTACTTC. Translating it yields CASRRQRPYEQYF. The chain couples TRBV6-1 to TRBJ2-7, with D unclear. Deletions cut 6 bases from V and 2 bases from J, with 11 bases between. Germline-derived CDR1 and CDR2 are MNHNS and SASEGT. The CDR3 length is 13 residues.

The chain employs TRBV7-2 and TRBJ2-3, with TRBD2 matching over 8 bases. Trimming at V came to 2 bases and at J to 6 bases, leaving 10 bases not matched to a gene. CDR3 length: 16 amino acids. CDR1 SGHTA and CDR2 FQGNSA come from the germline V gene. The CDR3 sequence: CASSLWLAGQGDTQYF. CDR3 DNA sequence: TGTGCCAGCAGCTTATGGTTAGCGGGGCAAGGGGATACGCAGTATTTT.

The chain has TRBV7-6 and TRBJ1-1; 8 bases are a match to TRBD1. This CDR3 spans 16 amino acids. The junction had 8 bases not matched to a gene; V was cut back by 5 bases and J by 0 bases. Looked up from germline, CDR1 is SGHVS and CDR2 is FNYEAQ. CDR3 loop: CASSAPYRGVNTEAFF. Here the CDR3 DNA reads TGTGCCAGCAGCGCCCCGTACAGGGGGGTGAACACTGAAGCTTTCTTT.

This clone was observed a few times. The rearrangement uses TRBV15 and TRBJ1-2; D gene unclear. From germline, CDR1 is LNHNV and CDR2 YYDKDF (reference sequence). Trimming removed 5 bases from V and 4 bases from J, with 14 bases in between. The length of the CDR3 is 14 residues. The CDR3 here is CATSVGGLSYGYTF. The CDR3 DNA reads TGTGCCACCAGCGTCGGAGGACTTTCCTATGGCTACACCTTC.

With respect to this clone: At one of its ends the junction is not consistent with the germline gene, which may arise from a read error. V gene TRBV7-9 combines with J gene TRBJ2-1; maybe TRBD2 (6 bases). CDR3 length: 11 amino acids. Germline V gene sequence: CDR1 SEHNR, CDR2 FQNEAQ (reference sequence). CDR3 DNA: TGTTCCAGCAGCTTGGGGGGTGAGCAGTTCTTC. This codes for CSSSLGGEQFF.

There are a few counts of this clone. The CDR3 region has the DNA TGTGCCAGCAGCTACCCAGCGGGAGGTAGTGGGGCCAACGTCCTGACTTTC. Its translation: CASSYPAGGSGANVLTF. The rearrangement links TRBV5-5 to TRBJ2-6, with 9 bases aligning to TRBD2. The CDR3 length is 17 residues. The V and J ends lost 3 bases and 3 bases, in that order; junction bases with no gene match: 7. CDR1 and CDR2 from the germline V gene are SGHKS and YYEKEE (reference sequence).

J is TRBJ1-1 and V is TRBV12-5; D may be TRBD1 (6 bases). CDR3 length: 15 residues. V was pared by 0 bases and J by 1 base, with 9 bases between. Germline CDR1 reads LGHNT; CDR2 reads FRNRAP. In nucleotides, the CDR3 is TGTGCTAGTGGTTTGGTAGGGGGAACGAACACTGAAGCTTTCTTT. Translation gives CASGLVGGTNTEAFF.

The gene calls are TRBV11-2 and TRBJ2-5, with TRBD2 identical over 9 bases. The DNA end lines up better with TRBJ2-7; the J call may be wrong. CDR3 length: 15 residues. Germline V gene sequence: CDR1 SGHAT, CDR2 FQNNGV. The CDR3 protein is CASSLGGGGAYEQYF. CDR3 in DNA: TGTGCCAGCAGCTTAGGAGGCGGGGGGGCCTACGAGCAGTACTTC.

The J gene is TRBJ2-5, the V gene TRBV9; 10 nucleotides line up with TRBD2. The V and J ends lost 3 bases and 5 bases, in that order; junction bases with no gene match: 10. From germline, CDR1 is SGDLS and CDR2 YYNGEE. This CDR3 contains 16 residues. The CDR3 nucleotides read TGTGCCAGCAGCGCGATCAATCTAGCGGGGGTGGAGACCCAGTACTTC. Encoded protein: CASSAINLAGVETQYF.

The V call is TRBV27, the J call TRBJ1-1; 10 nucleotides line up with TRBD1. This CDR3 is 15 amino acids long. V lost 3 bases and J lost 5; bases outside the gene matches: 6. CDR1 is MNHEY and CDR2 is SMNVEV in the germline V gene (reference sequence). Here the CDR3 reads CASSFKGTGDTEAFF. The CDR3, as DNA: TGTGCCAGCAGTTTTAAAGGGACAGGGGATACTGAAGCTTTCTTT.

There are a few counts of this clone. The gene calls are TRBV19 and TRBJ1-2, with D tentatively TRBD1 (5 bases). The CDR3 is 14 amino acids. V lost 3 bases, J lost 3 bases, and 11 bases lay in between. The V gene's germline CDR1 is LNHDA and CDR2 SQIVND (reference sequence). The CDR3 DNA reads TGTGCCAGTAGTATGAACCCGGGGGACTATGGCTACACCTTC. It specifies CASSMNPGDYGYTF.

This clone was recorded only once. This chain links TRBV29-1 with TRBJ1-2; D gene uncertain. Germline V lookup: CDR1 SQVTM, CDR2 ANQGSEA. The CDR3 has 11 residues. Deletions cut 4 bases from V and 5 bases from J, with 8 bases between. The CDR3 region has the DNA TGCAGCGTTGTAGGAGATTATGGCTACACCTTC. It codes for CSVVGDYGYTF.

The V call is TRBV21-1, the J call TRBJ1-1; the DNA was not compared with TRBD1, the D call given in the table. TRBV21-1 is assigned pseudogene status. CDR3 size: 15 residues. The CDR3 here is CASSIETGVGTEAFF. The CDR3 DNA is TGTGCCAGCAGCATCGAGACAGGGGTTGGGACTGAAGCTTTCTTT.

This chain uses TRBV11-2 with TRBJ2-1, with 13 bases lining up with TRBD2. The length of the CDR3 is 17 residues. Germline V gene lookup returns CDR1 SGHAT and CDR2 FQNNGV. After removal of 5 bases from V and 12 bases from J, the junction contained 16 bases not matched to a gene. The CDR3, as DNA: TGTGCCAGCAGCATAGGACTAGCGGGAGTGCTTGTAGAAGGGCAGTTCTTC. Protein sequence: CASSIGLAGVLVEGQFF.

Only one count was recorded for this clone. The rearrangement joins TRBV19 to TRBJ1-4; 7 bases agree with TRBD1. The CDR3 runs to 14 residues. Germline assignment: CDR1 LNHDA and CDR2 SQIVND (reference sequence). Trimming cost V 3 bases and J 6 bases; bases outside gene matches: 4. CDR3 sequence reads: CASSMTGKHEKLFF. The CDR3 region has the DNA TGTGCCAGTAGTATGACAGGGAAACATGAAAAACTGTTTTTT.

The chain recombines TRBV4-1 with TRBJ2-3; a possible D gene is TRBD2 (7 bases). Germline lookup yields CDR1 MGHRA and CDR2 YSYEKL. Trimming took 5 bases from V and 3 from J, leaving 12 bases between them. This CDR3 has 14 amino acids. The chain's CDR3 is CASSLGGLTDTQYF. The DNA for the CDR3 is TGCGCCAGCAGCTTGGGGGGGCTTACAGATACGCAGTATTTT.

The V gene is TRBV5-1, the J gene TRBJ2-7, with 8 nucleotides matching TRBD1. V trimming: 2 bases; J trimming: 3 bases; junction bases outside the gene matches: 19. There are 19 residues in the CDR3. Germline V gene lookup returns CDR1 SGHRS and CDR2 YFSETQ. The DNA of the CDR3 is TGCGCCAGCAGCTTAACGGGACAGGCGGGTGGATATTCGAGCTACGAGCAGTACTTC. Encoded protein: CASSLTGQAGGYSSYEQYF.

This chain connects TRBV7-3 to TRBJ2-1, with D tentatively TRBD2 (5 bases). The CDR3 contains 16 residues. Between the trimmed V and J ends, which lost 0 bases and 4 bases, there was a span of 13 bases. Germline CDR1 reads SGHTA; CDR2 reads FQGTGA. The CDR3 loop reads CASSLTSGEPYNEQFF. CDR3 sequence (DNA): TGTGCCAGCAGCTTAACGTCCGGGGAACCATACAATGAGCAGTTCTTC.

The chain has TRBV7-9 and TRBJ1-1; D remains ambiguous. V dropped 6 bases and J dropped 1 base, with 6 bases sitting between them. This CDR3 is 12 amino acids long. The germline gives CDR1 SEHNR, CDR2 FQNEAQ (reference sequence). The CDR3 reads CASRRGNTEAFF. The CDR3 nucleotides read TGTGCCAGCAGGCGGGGGAACACTGAAGCTTTCTTT.

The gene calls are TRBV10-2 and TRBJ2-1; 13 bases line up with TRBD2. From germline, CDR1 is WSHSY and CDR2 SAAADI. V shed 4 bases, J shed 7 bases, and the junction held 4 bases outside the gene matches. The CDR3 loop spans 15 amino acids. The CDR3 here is CASSVPGLAGNEQFF. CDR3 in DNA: TGCGCCAGCAGTGTGCCGGGACTAGCGGGAAATGAGCAGTTCTTC.

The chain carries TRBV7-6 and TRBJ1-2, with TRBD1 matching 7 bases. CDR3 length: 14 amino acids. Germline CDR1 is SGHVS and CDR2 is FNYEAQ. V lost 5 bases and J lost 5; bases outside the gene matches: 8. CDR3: CASSRNDRDYGYTF. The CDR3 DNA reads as TGTGCCAGCAGCCGCAACGACAGGGATTATGGCTACACCTTC.

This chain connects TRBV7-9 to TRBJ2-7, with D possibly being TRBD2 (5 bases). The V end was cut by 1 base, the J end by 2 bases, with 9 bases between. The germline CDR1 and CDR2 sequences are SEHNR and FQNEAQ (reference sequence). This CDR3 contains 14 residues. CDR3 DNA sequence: TGTGCCAGCAGCTTAGGAGGACTGACCTACGAGCAGTACTTC. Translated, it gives CASSLGGLTYEQYF.

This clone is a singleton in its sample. Written as DNA, the CDR3 is TGTGCCAGCAGTGAAGCTAGACTAGCGGGAGCGGAGACCCAGTACTTC. This translates into CASSEARLAGAETQYF. J is TRBJ2-5 and V is TRBV6-1; 12 bases agree with TRBD2. Germline V CDR1 and CDR2: MNHNS, SASEGT. V lost 0 bases and J lost 5; bases outside the gene matches: 4. The CDR3 length is 16 residues.

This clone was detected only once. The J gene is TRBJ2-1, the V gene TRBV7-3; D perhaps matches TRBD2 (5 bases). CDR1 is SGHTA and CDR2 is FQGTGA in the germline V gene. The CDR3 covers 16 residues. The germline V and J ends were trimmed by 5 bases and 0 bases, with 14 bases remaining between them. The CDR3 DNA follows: TGTGCCAGCAGCCATATCCCGGGGAGCTCCTACAATGAGCAGTTCTTC. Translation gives CASSHIPGSSYNEQFF.

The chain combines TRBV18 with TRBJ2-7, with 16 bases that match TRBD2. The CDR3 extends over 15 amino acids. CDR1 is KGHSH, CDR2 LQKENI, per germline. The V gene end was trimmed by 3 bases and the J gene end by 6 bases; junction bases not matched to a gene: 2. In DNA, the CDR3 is TGTGCCAGCTCACCGGGACTAGCGGGAGGGATCGAGCAGTACTTC. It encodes CASSPGLAGGIEQYF. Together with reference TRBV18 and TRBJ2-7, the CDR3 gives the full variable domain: NAGVMQNPRHLVRRRGQEARLRCSPMKGHSHVYWYRQLPEEGLKFMVYLQKENIIDESGMPKERFSAEFPKEGPSILRIQQVVRGDSAAYFCASSPGLAGGIEQYFGPGTRLTVT.

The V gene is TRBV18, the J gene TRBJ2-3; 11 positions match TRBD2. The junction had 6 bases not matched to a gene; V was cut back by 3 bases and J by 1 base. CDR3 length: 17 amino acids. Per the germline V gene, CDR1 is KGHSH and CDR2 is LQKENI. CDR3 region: CASSPSLAGGGTDTQYF. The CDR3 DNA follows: TGTGCCAGCTCACCTTCCCTAGCGGGGGGCGGCACAGATACGCAGTATTTT.

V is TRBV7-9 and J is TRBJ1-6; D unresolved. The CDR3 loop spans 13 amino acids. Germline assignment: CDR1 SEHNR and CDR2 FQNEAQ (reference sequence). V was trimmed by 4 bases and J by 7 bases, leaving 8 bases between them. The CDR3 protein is CASSSTFNSPLHF. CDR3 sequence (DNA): TGTGCCAGCAGCTCTACCTTCAATTCACCCCTCCACTTT.

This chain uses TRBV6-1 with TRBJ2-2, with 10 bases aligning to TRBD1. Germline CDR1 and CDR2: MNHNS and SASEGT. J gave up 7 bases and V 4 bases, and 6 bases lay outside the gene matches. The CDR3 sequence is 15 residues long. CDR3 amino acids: CASSVDRGRDGELFF. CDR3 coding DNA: TGTGCCAGCAGTGTCGACAGGGGGCGGGACGGGGAGCTGTTTTTT.

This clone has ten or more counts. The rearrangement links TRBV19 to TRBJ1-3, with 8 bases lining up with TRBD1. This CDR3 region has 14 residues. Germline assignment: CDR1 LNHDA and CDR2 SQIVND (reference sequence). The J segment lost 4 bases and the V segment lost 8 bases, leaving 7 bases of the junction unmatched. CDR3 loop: CASSGGAFGNTIYF. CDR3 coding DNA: TGTGCCAGTTCAGGGGGCGCGTTCGGAAACACCATATATTTT.

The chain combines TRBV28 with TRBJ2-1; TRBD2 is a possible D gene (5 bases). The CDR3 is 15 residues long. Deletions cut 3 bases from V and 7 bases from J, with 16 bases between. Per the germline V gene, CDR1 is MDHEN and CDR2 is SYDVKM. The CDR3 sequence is CASSFLSGRGNEQFF. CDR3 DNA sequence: TGTGCCAGCAGTTTTTTGTCAGGTCGGGGTAATGAGCAGTTCTTC.

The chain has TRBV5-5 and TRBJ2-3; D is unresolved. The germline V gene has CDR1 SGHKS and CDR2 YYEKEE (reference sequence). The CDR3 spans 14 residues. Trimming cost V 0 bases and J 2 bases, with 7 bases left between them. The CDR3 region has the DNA TGTGCCAGCAGCTTGGGTGGGCTCACAGATACGCAGTATTTT. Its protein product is CASSLGGLTDTQYF.

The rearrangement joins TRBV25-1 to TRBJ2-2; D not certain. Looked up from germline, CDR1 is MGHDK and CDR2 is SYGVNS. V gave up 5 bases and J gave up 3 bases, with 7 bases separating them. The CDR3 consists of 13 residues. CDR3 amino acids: CASSSTDTGELFF. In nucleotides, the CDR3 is TGTGCCAGCAGTTCCACAGACACCGGGGAGCTGTTTTTT. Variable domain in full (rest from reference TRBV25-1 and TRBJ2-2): EADIYQTPRYLVIGTGKKITLECSQTMGHDKMYWYQQDPGMELHLIHYSYGVNSTEKGDLSSESTVSRIRTEHFPLTLESARPSHTSQYLCASSSTDTGELFFGEGSRLTVL.